This T cell receptor (beta chain) was captured by sequencing in a study of T-cell memory formation after mild COVID-19. Overall study results and limits: Day 15 to 85 contractors were CD4/CD8 balanced; later expanders leaned CD4+. The main location of contracting CD4+ clones was CM and EM, and that of contracting CD8+ clones was EMRA.

TCRdb itself ran the 5' RACE reads through MiXCR, one entry per CDR3 protein. The table includes some 260,000 distinct CDR3 sequences, about a sixth detected once. A word on this clonotype: Its specificity is unknown.

The junction had 4 bases not matched to a gene; V was cut back by 5 bases and J by 7 bases. The germline V gene has CDR1 GTSNPN and CDR2 SVGIG (reference sequence). This CDR3 region has 13 residues. The sample was PBMCs or a T cell subset sorted from them (not recorded which). The rearrangement links TRBV30 to TRBJ1-6, with 8 bases that match TRBD1. This TCR was sampled from a young man who had mild COVID-19 (a few samples of this study predate the infection). Cell type and time point are not known. CDR3: CAWGDRTNSPLHF. The CDR3 DNA sequence: TGTGCCTGGGGGGACAGGACCAATTCACCCCTCCACTTT.